This TCR beta chain was obtained from a study of CD8 T cells in ankylosing spondylitis. TCRdb analysed the 5' RACE reads with MiXCR anew, one entry per CDR3 protein. The sample shows 230,000 or so distinct CDR3 sequences, approximately 20% of them seen only once. Input material: blood, either unsorted or a sorted T cell fraction (not recorded which). This TCR was sampled from a male donor with ankylosing spondylitis or in good health (not recorded which).

CDR3 nucleotide sequence: TGTGCCAGCGCAGAAGTTAACACCGGGGAGCTGTTTTTT. Translating it yields CASAEVNTGELFF. The chain uses TRBV6-1 and TRBJ2-2; D is unresolved. CDR3 length: 13 residues. Between the trimmed V and J ends, which lost 8 bases and 2 bases, there was a span of 9 bases. CDR1 MNHNS and CDR2 SASEGT come from the germline V gene.